The present T cell receptor beta chain was sequenced within a study of blood T cell repertoires in COVID-19. Study summary: Some COVID-19 samples were acute and others convalescent; all came from the United States, Italy and Spain.

Generated by immunoSEQ multiplex PCR, the TCRdb table keeps only in-frame clones and is missing some. The repertoire holds about 88,000 clones, with 75% to 90% as singletons. Germline V gives CDR1 SGHTA, CDR2 FQGNSA. Trimming took 4 bases from V and 5 from J; bases not matched to a gene: 6. The CDR3 spans 15 residues. This clone was seen only once. The sequence was obtained from a male donor with acute or convalescent COVID-19. The genes are TRBV7-2 and TRBJ2-3, with TRBD2 matching 10 bases. What was sequenced was peripheral blood. The CDR3, as DNA: TGTGCCAGCAGCTCTCTAGCGGGGGTCCGAGATACGCAGTATTTT. Protein product: CASSSLAGVRDTQYF.